The 7 T cell receptor beta chains reported below all come from one sample, sequenced in a study of regulatory T cells in long-lasting Graves disease. TCR beta libraries were built with iRepertoire HTBI primers and Arm-PCR of CDR3 regions. TCRdb analysed the multiplex PCR reads with MiXCR anew, one entry per CDR3 protein. The sample holds 540,000 or so distinct CDR3 sequences, less than 15% seen once. Regarding time point: newly diagnosed GD, antithyroid drugs for less than 3 months. Following extraction of RNA from PBMCs, that RNA was used to make the TCR library. This sample was shared with a second study, whose subject was T cells in Graves' hyperthyroidism and ophthalmopathy.

The sequenced sample was peripheral blood mononuclear cells (PBMCs), obtained at new diagnosis, from a patient treated with antithyroid drugs. Receptors were obtained from a man younger than 40 with Graves disease.

This chain uses TRBV11-3 with TRBJ2-3, with D uncertain. This CDR3 has 12 residues. The germline gives CDR1 SGHNT, CDR2 YENEEA. The V and J ends lost 5 bases and 6 bases respectively, with 9 bases between them. The CDR3 DNA reads as TGTGCCAGCAGCCTATATAAGGATACGCAGTATTTT. It is translated as CASSLYKDTQYF.

The chain carries TRBV12-3 or TRBV12-4 and TRBJ2-3; D gene unclear. The CDR3 has 14 residues. Trimming stripped 6 bases from V and 4 bases from J, with 14 bases between. CDR3 in DNA: TGTGCCAGCAGCCTCCCTGTGGCTCCAGATACGCAGTATTTT. It codes for CASSLPVAPDTQYF.

This clonotype was detected many times. The rearrangement joins TRBV6-2 or TRBV6-3 to TRBJ2-5; no clear D. Looked up from germline, CDR1 is MNHEY and CDR2 is SVGEGT. Deletions cut 2 bases from V and 1 base from J, with 8 bases between. CDR3 length: 14 amino acids. The CDR3 sequence is CASSYGVSQETQYF. Written as DNA, the CDR3 is TGTGCCAGCAGTTACGGGGTGTCCCAAGAGACCCAGTACTTC.

This clonotype has a count of ten or more. This CDR3 is CASSPRAAKNIQYF. CDR3 in DNA: TGTGCCAGCAGCCCTCGGGCAGCCAAAAACATTCAGTACTTC. This sequence joins TRBV6-4 and TRBJ2-4; D not certain. The CDR3 length is 14 residues. Germline loops: CDR1 MRHNA, CDR2 SNTAGT. V dropped 6 bases and J dropped 0 bases, with 9 bases sitting between them.

Notes on this clonotype: This clone may be a read error of a much larger clone one base away. V and J are TRBV20-1 and TRBJ2-3, with TRBD2 matching 11 bases. With 3 bases clipped from V and 7 bases from J, the junction kept 18 bases outside the gene matches. The CDR3 loop spans 18 amino acids. Germline values: CDR1 DFQATT, CDR2 SNEGSKA (reference sequence). For the CDR3, the DNA is TGCAGTGCTAGCGAGCCTAGCGGGAGGCGGGAGCTGGTATATACGCAGTATTTT. Its translation: CSASEPSGRRELVYTQYF.

The genes are TRBV15 and TRBJ2-7; D gene unclear. The ends were cut back, 1 base at V and 2 bases at J, with 6 bases in the middle. The CDR3 is 13 residues long. Germline CDR1 and CDR2: LNHNV and YYDKDF (reference sequence). Here the CDR3 reads CATSRGVAYEQYF. The CDR3 DNA follows: TGTGCCACCAGCAGAGGAGTAGCCTACGAGCAGTACTTC.

This CDR3 is CANTGGNTGELFF. CDR3 DNA: TGTGCCAACACAGGGGGCAACACCGGGGAGCTGTTTTTT. V and J are TRBV27 and TRBJ2-2, with 9 bases matching TRBD1. This CDR3 is built from 13 residues. Germline CDR1 MNHEY, CDR2 SMNVEV (reference sequence). V shed 10 bases and J 2 bases; nucleotides not matched to a gene: 2.